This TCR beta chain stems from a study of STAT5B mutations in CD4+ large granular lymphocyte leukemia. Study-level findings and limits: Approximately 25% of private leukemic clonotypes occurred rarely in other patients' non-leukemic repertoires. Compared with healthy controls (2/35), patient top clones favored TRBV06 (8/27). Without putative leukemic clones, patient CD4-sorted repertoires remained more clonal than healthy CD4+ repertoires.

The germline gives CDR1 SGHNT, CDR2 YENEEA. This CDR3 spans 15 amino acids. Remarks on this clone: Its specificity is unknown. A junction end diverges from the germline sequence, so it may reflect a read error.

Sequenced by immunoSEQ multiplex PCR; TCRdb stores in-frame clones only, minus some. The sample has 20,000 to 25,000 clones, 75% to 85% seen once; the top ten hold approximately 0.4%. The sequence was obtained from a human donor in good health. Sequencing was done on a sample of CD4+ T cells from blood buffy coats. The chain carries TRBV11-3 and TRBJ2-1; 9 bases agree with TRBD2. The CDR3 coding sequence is TGTGCCAGCAGATTAGCGGGAGCCCTGTACAATGAGCAGTTCTTC. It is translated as CASRLAGALYNEQFF. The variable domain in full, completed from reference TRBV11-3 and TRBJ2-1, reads EAGVVQSPRYKIIEKKQPVAFWCNPISGHNTLYWYLQNLGQGPELLIRYENEEAVDDSQLPKDRFSAERLKGVDSTLKIQPAELGDSAVYLCASRLAGALYNEQFFGPGTRLTVL.